This is a list of T cell receptor beta chains from one sample in a study of cytomegalovirus exposure and HLA in healthy donors. Repertoires were generated with immunoSEQ multiplex PCR, while TCRdb's copy carries only in-frame clones and drops some. The table lists some 90,000 clones, 70% to 85% of them singletons. Sequencing was performed on PBMCs. The receptors originated from a man between 45 and 60 years old in good health and CMV-seronegative. CDR3s include the opening cysteine and the closing phenylalanine or tryptophan. D genes are given only for firm matches. The size field is filled for only some rows; it gives once, few, many or a size class.

j_gene: TRBJ2-7; v_gene: TRBV28; d_gene: -; abundance: -; CDR3nt: TGTGCCAGCAGTTTATCAGGGGCAGGCTCCTACGAGCAGTACTTC; CDR3aa: CASSLSGAGSYEQYF
j_gene: TRBJ2-5; v_gene: TRBV7-2; d_gene: -; abundance: -; CDR3nt: TGTGCCAGCAGCTCCTATGGGAGCCAAGAGACCCAGTACTTC; CDR3aa: CASSSYGSQETQYF
j_gene: TRBJ2-3; v_gene: TRBV11-2; d_gene: -; abundance: -; CDR3nt: TGTGCCAGCAGCCCCCGGCCGGGGGAAGACACAGATACGCAGTATTTT; CDR3aa: CASSPRPGEDTDTQYF
j_gene: TRBJ2-3; v_gene: TRBV5-1; d_gene: -; abundance: -; CDR3nt: TGCGCCAGCAGCTCCGGGGTTTTAGAAGATACGCAGTATTTT; CDR3aa: CASSSGVLEDTQYF
j_gene: TRBJ1-5; v_gene: TRBV7-2; d_gene: TRBD1; abundance: -; CDR3nt: TGTGCCAGCAGCTTAGCTCCACAGGGGGCCAATCAGCCCCAGCATTTT; CDR3aa: CASSLAPQGANQPQHF
j_gene: TRBJ2-7; v_gene: TRBV5-1; d_gene: TRBD1; abundance: -; CDR3nt: TGCGCCAGCAGCCCGGCAACCGGACAGGGAAATACCTACGAGCAGTACTTC; CDR3aa: CASSPATGQGNTYEQYF
j_gene: TRBJ2-3; v_gene: TRBV13; d_gene: -; abundance: -; CDR3nt: TGTGCCAGCAGCTTAGCTCGGGATACGCAGTATTTT; CDR3aa: CASSLARDTQYF
j_gene: TRBJ2-7; v_gene: TRBV5-8; d_gene: TRBD1; abundance: few; CDR3nt: TGTGCCAGCAGCTTGATTCCGGGACAGGGAATACGGCAGTACTTC; CDR3aa: CASSLIPGQGIRQYF
j_gene: TRBJ2-3; v_gene: TRBV28; d_gene: TRBD2; abundance: once; CDR3nt: TGTGCCAGCAACGTCGGCGGGAGGGGGACAGATACGCAGTATTTT; CDR3aa: CASNVGGRGTDTQYF
j_gene: TRBJ2-2; v_gene: TRBV28; d_gene: -; abundance: -; CDR3nt: TGTGCCAGCACAGGGGACACCGGGGAGCTGTTTTTT; CDR3aa: CASTGDTGELFF
j_gene: TRBJ1-3; v_gene: TRBV16; d_gene: -; abundance: -; CDR3nt: TGTGCCAGCAGCCAATCCAACTCTGGAAACACCATATATTTT; CDR3aa: CASSQSNSGNTIYF
j_gene: TRBJ2-1; v_gene: TRBV6-1; d_gene: -; abundance: few; CDR3nt: TGTGCCAGCAGTGAATTGAGGGTCCATGAGCAGTTCTTC; CDR3aa: CASSELRVHEQFF
j_gene: TRBJ1-5; v_gene: TRBV28; d_gene: -; abundance: -; CDR3nt: TGTGCCAGCAGTTTAGGCCGTACAGGGATAAGCAATCAGCCCCAGCATTTT; CDR3aa: CASSLGRTGISNQPQHF
j_gene: TRBJ2-3; v_gene: TRBV28; d_gene: -; abundance: -; CDR3nt: TGTGCCAGCAGTCCACGGACAAATACGCAGTATTTT; CDR3aa: CASSPRTNTQYF
j_gene: TRBJ1-6; v_gene: TRBV15; d_gene: -; abundance: -; CDR3nt: TGTGCCACCAACAGACTCAGGGGTCCCCTCCACTTT; CDR3aa: CATNRLRGPLHF
j_gene: TRBJ2-1; v_gene: TRBV9; d_gene: -; abundance: -; CDR3nt: TGTGCCAGCAGCGCCGTCCGGAGCTCCTACAATGAGCAGTTCTTC; CDR3aa: CASSAVRSSYNEQFF
j_gene: TRBJ2-3; v_gene: TRBV7-6; d_gene: TRBD2; abundance: once; CDR3nt: TGTGCCAGCAGCCCAAGGACTAGCGGGAGGACCAGCACAGATACGCAGTATTTT; CDR3aa: CASSPRTSGRTSTDTQYF
j_gene: TRBJ2-3; v_gene: TRBV19; d_gene: -; abundance: -; CDR3nt: TGTGCCAGTAGTATGGCGGGCCGCCTCACAGATACGCAGTATTTT; CDR3aa: CASSMAGRLTDTQYF
j_gene: TRBJ2-3; v_gene: TRBV27; d_gene: TRBD1; abundance: few; CDR3nt: TGTGCCAGCAGCACAGGGGTCGTCGATACGCAGTATTTT; CDR3aa: CASSTGVVDTQYF
j_gene: TRBJ1-5; v_gene: TRBV2; d_gene: TRBD1; abundance: -; CDR3nt: TGTGCCGAGGGGGCCGAGGGAAATCAGCCCCAGCATTTT; CDR3aa: CAEGAEGNQPQHF
j_gene: TRBJ2-1; v_gene: TRBV27; d_gene: -; abundance: -; CDR3nt: TGTGCCAGCAGGGAGTCCTTATATAGCTACAATGAGCAGTTCTTC; CDR3aa: CASRESLYSYNEQFF
j_gene: TRBJ1-3; v_gene: TRBV5-6; d_gene: -; abundance: -; CDR3nt: TGTGCCAGCAGCCCCTCTTTTGGGACATTCTCTGGAAACACCATATATTTT; CDR3aa: CASSPSFGTFSGNTIYF
j_gene: TRBJ2-4; v_gene: TRBV28; d_gene: TRBD1; abundance: -; CDR3nt: TGTGCCAGCAGTCCCCTGGGACAGGAGGTAGCCAAAAACATTCAGTACTTC; CDR3aa: CASSPLGQEVAKNIQYF
j_gene: TRBJ2-7; v_gene: TRBV10-2; d_gene: TRBD2; abundance: -; CDR3nt: TGCGCCAGCAGTGTGACTAGCGGGAGTCGTCCCAATCCCTACGAGCAGTACTTC; CDR3aa: CASSVTSGSRPNPYEQYF
j_gene: TRBJ1-1; v_gene: TRBV6-6; d_gene: TRBD1; abundance: -; CDR3nt: TGTGCCAGCACCGAGTTCGGGACAGGTCTCAGTGAAGCTTTCTTT; CDR3aa: CASTEFGTGLSEAFF
j_gene: TRBJ1-5; v_gene: TRBV7-8; d_gene: TRBD1; abundance: -; CDR3nt: TGTGCCAGCAGCTCACCCGACAGGGGAGTTCAGCCCCAGCATTTT; CDR3aa: CASSSPDRGVQPQHF
j_gene: TRBJ2-3; v_gene: TRBV14; d_gene: -; abundance: once; CDR3nt: TGTGCCAGCAGCAAACCGGGGTTAGCAACAGATACGCAGTATTTT; CDR3aa: CASSKPGLATDTQYF
j_gene: TRBJ2-2; v_gene: TRBV18; d_gene: TRBD2; abundance: -; CDR3nt: TGTGCCAGCTCACCCTCCGCGGGGGCCGGGGAGCTGTTTTTT; CDR3aa: CASSPSAGAGELFF